The 2 T cell receptor beta chains given below trace back to one sample, sequenced in a study of OX40 agonist ivuxolimab in advanced cancers. Repertoires were generated with immunoSEQ multiplex PCR, while TCRdb's copy carries only in-frame clones and drops some. The repertoire includes some 64,000 clones, under 95% of them detected once, and about 4.8% sits in the top ten. Specimen: CD4+ or CD8+ T cells sorted from blood, collected in a trial of the OX40 agonist ivuxolimab. All receptors come from an adult with an advanced solid tumor such as melanoma, head and neck, liver or kidney cancer.

The chain joins TRBV5-1 to TRBJ2-1, with 9 positions matching TRBD1. The CDR3 length is 15 residues. Germline V CDR1 and CDR2: SGHRS, YFSETQ. J lost 5 bases, V lost 4 bases, and 7 bases had no gene match. The CDR3 bases are TGCGCCAGCAGCCCTCCGGGACAGGGAAACAATGAGCAGTTCTTC. This sequence encodes CASSPPGQGNNEQFF.

The chain employs TRBV11-3 and TRBJ1-2; no firm D call. Germline V CDR1 and CDR2: SGHNT, YENEEA. The V gene lost 5 bases and the J gene lost 8 bases, with 12 bases spanning the gap. There are 12 residues in the CDR3. The CDR3 protein is CASSRGEEGYTF. CDR3 sequence (DNA): TGTGCCAGCAGCAGAGGTGAGGAAGGCTACACCTTC.